This T cell receptor (beta chain) emerged from a study of blood T cell repertoires in COVID-19 (dated by TCRdb to the early 2020s). For the wider study: Collaborator samples came from the United States, Italy and Spain and covered acute and convalescent phases of COVID-19. The prospective study material was composed of cDNA or gDNA derived from T cells, B-cell-depleted T cells, or PBMCs. Deeply sampled blood TCRbeta repertoires from subjects exposed to, actively infected with, or recovered from COVID-19 were included in the dataset. A freely available public database, intended as a resource for researchers studying the immune response to SARS-CoV-2, is where the repertoires were released. The samples were drawn from the first 160 participants of the ongoing ImmuneRACE study and from 950 to 1,500 subjects provided by 6 global collaborators. The sample metadata nearly always contained a de-identified subject ID, COVID-19 status, age in years and sex. Where available, HLA class I and class II types were taken from metadata supplied by the sample provider and were not determined by assay-based typing. Study-level results and caveats: The amount of clinical and demographic metadata varied by source and participant and was provided uncurated.

The CDR3 contains 14 residues, cysteine and phenylalanine counted. Only the CDR3 DNA stays, 42 bases, in frame from base 1. Based on the germline V gene, the CDR1 and CDR2 sequences are SGHRS and YFSETQ. Deletion took 0 bases off V and 4 bases off J, with a span of 9 bases between the germline ends. This clone was seen just once. No antigen is known for it. Base qualities are missing; no much larger clone stands one base away. TCRbeta CDR3 regions were amplified from genomic DNA using the immunoSEQ Assay, a bias-controlled multiplex PCR. On the authors' methods: Nucleated cell counts per sample were estimated from amplification of reference gene primers within the assay. Sequence reads were collapsed and filtered to measure the absolute abundance of every unique TCRbeta CDR3 rearrangement. For each sample, productive Simpson clonality was calculated as the square root of Simpson's diversity index across productive rearrangements. Not all clones reach the TCRdb copy of this immuneACCESS table, which keeps in-frame sequences only. Checked studies attribute under half of the gap to unresolved V genes and leave the rest unexplained. V and J calls and clone size are those listed in that table; D and trimming were worked out from the DNA. Recorded for this sample are about 180,000 clones; 65% to 85% of them occurred a single time. The ten largest clones take up 7% of the sample.

One collaborating source in Seattle enrolled patients while the patients were actively infected and followed the patients over time throughout the course of disease. The collaborating institutions used their own protocols to collect whole blood in K2EDTA tubes. For TCRbeta analysis, collaborators shipped samples as frozen whole blood, isolated PBMCs, or DNA extracted from either of those sample types. The sequence came from a woman in her thirties or forties with COVID-19, enrolled during active disease. Material: peripheral blood. Rearrangement joined TRBV5-1 to TRBJ2-3; matching of 5 bases hints at TRBD2 as the D gene. CDR3 region: CASSLDPGADTQYF. The DNA sequence is given as TGCGCCAGCAGCTTGGATCCCGGGGCAGATACGCAGTATTTT. Reference TRBV5-1 and TRBJ2-3 genes cover what lies past the CDR3, so the full variable domain is KAGVTQTPRYLIKTRGQQVTLSCSPISGHRSVSWYQQTPGQGLQFLFEYFSETQRNKGNFPGRFSGRQFSNSRSEMNVSTLELGDSALYLCASSLDPGADTQYFGPGTRLTVL.